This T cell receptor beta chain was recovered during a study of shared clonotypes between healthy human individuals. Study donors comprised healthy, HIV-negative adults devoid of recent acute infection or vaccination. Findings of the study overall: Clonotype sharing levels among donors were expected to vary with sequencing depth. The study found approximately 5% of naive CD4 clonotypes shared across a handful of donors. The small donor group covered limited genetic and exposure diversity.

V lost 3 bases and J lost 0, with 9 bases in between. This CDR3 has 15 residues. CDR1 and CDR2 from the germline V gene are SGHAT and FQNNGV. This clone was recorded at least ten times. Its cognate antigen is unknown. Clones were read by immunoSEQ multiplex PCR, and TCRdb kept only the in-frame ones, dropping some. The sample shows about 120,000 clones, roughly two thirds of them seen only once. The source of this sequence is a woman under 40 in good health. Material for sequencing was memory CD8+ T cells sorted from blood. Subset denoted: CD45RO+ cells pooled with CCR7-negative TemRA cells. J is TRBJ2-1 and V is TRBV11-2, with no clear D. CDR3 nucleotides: TGTGCCAGCAGCTTCGCCGCTAGCTCCTACAATGAGCAGTTCTTC. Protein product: CASSFAASSYNEQFF.